The 21 T cell receptor beta chains in this list originate from one sample, sequenced in a study of cytomegalovirus exposure and HLA in healthy donors. The table came from immunoSEQ multiplex PCR; TCRdb's copy has only in-frame clones and leaves some out. The sample carries 100,000 to 150,000 clones, 80% to 90% recorded once. Sequenced: PBMCs. The receptors shown here come from a woman aged 18-29 years in good health and CMV-seronegative.

The chain couples TRBV5-6 to TRBJ2-2, with 8 nucleotides matching TRBD1. V lost 5 bases, J lost 4 bases, and 10 bases stayed unmatched. In germline, CDR1 is SGHDT, CDR2 YYEEEE. The CDR3 spans 16 residues. The CDR3 reads CASSHDTGGFTGELFF. CDR3 coding DNA: TGTGCCAGCAGTCATGACACAGGGGGATTCACCGGGGAGCTGTTTTTT. Full variable domain (rest looked up from reference TRBV5-6 and TRBJ2-2): DAGVTQSPTHLIKTRGQQVTLRCSPKSGHDTVSWYQQALGQGPQFIFQYYEEEERQRGNFPDRFSGHQFPNYSSELNVNALLLGDSALYLCASSHDTGGFTGELFFGEGSRLTVL.

The chain couples TRBV7-9 to TRBJ2-5; 12 positions match TRBD1. Germline CDR1 and CDR2: SEHNR and FQNEAQ (reference sequence). CDR3 length equals 15 residues. V trimming: 5 bases; J trimming: 5 bases; junction bases outside the gene matches: 6. In nucleotides, the CDR3 is TGTGCCAGCAGCATGGGGACAGGGGGCCTGGAGACCCAGTACTTC. Translated: CASSMGTGGLETQYF.

The chain employs TRBV2 and TRBJ2-1; tentative D call: TRBD2 (6 bases). Germline CDR1 SNHLY, CDR2 FYNNEI. CDR3 length equals 13 residues. V lost 3 bases and J 9 bases, leaving 12 bases between the germline ends. The CDR3 nucleotides are TGTGCCAGCAGTGAGCAACTAGCATTTGAGCAGTTCTTC. Protein: CASSEQLAFEQFF.

This clone came up once. At one end the junction does not follow the germline gene, possibly because of a read error. This chain connects TRBV7-9 to TRBJ1-2; 12 bases agree with TRBD1. CDR3 length: 16 amino acids. Germline V CDR1 and CDR2: SEHNR, FQNEAQ (reference sequence). The CDR3 DNA is TGTGCCAGCAGCGCCTCCGGGACAGGGGGCGCGAGGGAGGGTCACTTC. Amino acid sequence: CASSASGTGGAREGHF.

This clone was recorded only once. This rearrangement joins TRBV10-3 to TRBJ2-7, with 7 bases lining up with TRBD1. The CDR3 covers 19 residues. V shed 2 bases and J 0 bases; nucleotides not matched to a gene: 16. The germline V gene encodes CDR1 ENHRY and CDR2 SYGVKD. The CDR3, as DNA: TGTGCCATCAGTGAGAGGGGGCACGGTACGACCCTGGGCTCCTACGAGCAGTACTTC. As protein: CAISERGHGTTLGSYEQYF.

The rearrangement links TRBV6-6 to TRBJ2-1; TRBD2 matches at 11 bases. V lost 5 bases, J lost 4 bases, and 4 bases stayed unmatched. There are 15 residues in the CDR3. The germline CDR1 and CDR2 sequences are MNHNY and SVGAGI (reference sequence). The CDR3 reads CASSVSGGGYNEQFF. Written as DNA, the CDR3 is TGTGCCAGCAGTGTTAGCGGGGGGGGATACAATGAGCAGTTCTTC.

This chain joins TRBV13 and TRBJ2-5; TRBD1 is a possible D gene (5 bases). The CDR3 spans 16 residues. V was shortened by 1 base and J by 1 base, with 13 bases between the two germline ends. CDR1 and CDR2 from the germline V gene are PRHDT and FYEKMQ (reference sequence). In DNA, the CDR3 is TGTGCCAGCAGCTTAGTTGGTCTTGGGGCCCAAGAGACCCAGTACTTC. It codes for CASSLVGLGAQETQYF.

The chain carries TRBV10-3 and TRBJ2-1, with a possible D match to TRBD2 (5 bases). Germline values: CDR1 ENHRY, CDR2 SYGVKD. The ends were cut back, 7 bases at V and 4 bases at J, with 17 bases in the middle. The CDR3 consists of 15 residues. The CDR3: CAIINHGVGYNEQFF. DNA for the CDR3: TGTGCCATCATCAATCACGGGGTTGGGTACAATGAGCAGTTCTTC.

The chain combines TRBV10-3 with TRBJ1-1, with D perhaps matching TRBD1 (6 bases). Germline V gene lookup returns CDR1 ENHRY and CDR2 SYGVKD. This CDR3 is 14 amino acids long. V gave up 2 bases and J gave up 6 bases, with 13 bases separating them. Here the CDR3 reads CAISEGQGLAEAFF. The CDR3 nucleotides read TGTGCCATCAGTGAGGGCCAGGGGCTCGCTGAAGCTTTCTTT.

The rearrangement joins TRBV25-1 to TRBJ2-5, with 9 bases aligning to TRBD1. The V gene's germline CDR1 is MGHDK and CDR2 SYGVNS. The CDR3 has 15 amino acids. The V and J ends lost 5 bases and 5 bases, in that order; junction bases with no gene match: 9. CDR3: CASSPRDRVFETQYF. The CDR3 DNA reads TGTGCCAGCAGTCCCCGGGACAGGGTTTTTGAGACCCAGTACTTC.

The gene calls are TRBV18 and TRBJ1-2; maybe TRBD1 (5 bases). Trimming removed 0 bases from V and 3 bases from J, with 17 bases in between. The germline V gene encodes CDR1 KGHSH and CDR2 LQKENI. The CDR3 has 17 residues. The CDR3 sequence is CASSPPRTNRRDYGYTF. The CDR3 DNA reads as TGTGCCAGCTCACCACCGCGGACAAACCGGCGAGACTATGGCTACACCTTC.

The chain employs TRBV11-2 and TRBJ2-5; TRBD2 is a possible D gene (6 bases). Germline CDR1 reads SGHAT; CDR2 reads FQNNGV. This CDR3 is 15 amino acids long. V gave up 0 bases and J gave up 5 bases, with 13 bases separating them. CDR3 protein: CASSLDFWGEETQYF. The CDR3, as DNA: TGTGCCAGCAGCTTAGATTTCTGGGGGGAGGAGACCCAGTACTTC.

V and J are TRBV7-6 and TRBJ2-7; no clear D. CDR1 SGHVS and CDR2 FNYEAQ come from the germline V gene. The CDR3 has 11 amino acids. The V end was cut by 7 bases, the J end by 4 bases, with 8 bases between. Here the CDR3 DNA reads TGTGCCAGCAAATCTGTATACGAGCAGTACTTC. Translating it yields CASKSVYEQYF. Looking up the rest from reference TRBV7-6 and TRBJ2-7 gives the full variable domain: GAGVSQSPRYKVTKRGQDVALRCDPISGHVSLYWYRQALGQGPEFLTYFNYEAQQDKSGLPNDRFSAERPEGSISTLTIQRTEQRDSAMYRCASKSVYEQYFGPGTRLTVT.

The table lists this clone with a few counts. The CDR3 coding sequence is TGCGCCAGCAGCTTCGGAGGGGGGGCAAACACAGATACGCAGTATTTT. Residues: CASSFGGGANTDTQYF. The genes are TRBV5-1 and TRBJ2-3; D is perhaps TRBD2 (7 bases). The ends were cut back, 2 bases at V and 2 bases at J, with 15 bases in the middle. The CDR3 sequence is 16 residues long. Germline V gene data show CDR1 as SGHRS and CDR2 as YFSETQ.

The table lists this clone with a count of one. This chain connects TRBV5-5 to TRBJ2-5, with D tentatively TRBD2 (5 bases). This CDR3 contains 15 residues. The V end lost 4 bases, the J end lost 4 bases, and 17 bases lay between the germline ends. The germline gives CDR1 SGHKS, CDR2 YYEKEE (reference sequence). CDR3 DNA: TGTGCCAGCAGCCGGAACGTTGGGAGTAGAGAGACCCAGTACTTC. It specifies CASSRNVGSRETQYF. The entire variable domain, with the rest obtained from reference TRBV5-5 and TRBJ2-5, is as follows: DAGVTQSPTHLIKTRGQQVTLRCSPISGHKSVSWYQQVLGQGPQFIFQYYEKEERGRGNFPDRFSARQFPNYSSELNVNALLLGDSALYLCASSRNVGSRETQYFGPGTRLLVL.

The rearrangement uses TRBV7-9 and TRBJ1-2, with D maybe TRBD1 (6 bases). The CDR3 runs to 14 residues. CDR1 and CDR2 from the germline V gene are SEHNR and FQNEAQ (reference sequence). V gave up 1 base and J gave up 2 bases, with 8 bases separating them. The CDR3 nucleotides read TGTGCCAGCAGCTTAGTCACAGGGAACTATGGCTACACCTTC. It is translated as CASSLVTGNYGYTF.

The rearrangement uses TRBV19 and TRBJ2-1; tentative D call: TRBD2 (6 bases). With 6 bases removed from V and 6 bases from J, the gap between germline ends came to 21 bases. Germline V lookup: CDR1 LNHDA, CDR2 SQIVND (reference sequence). This CDR3 spans 16 amino acids. CDR3 protein: CASSLNRFPGGNEQFF. CDR3 DNA sequence: TGTGCCAGTAGCCTGAACAGGTTCCCCGGGGGCAATGAGCAGTTCTTC.

This sequence joins TRBV6-6 and TRBJ2-7; D unresolved. Trimming took 5 bases from V and 0 from J, leaving 14 bases between them. Germline loops: CDR1 MNHNY, CDR2 SVGAGI (reference sequence). CDR3 length: 15 amino acids. The CDR3 bases are TGTGCCAGCAGTCCCCCGGGTGTCCTCTCCTACGAGCAGTACTTC. Protein product: CASSPPGVLSYEQYF.

This sequence joins TRBV7-8 and TRBJ1-1; D uncertain. The CDR3 loop spans 13 amino acids. Germline CDR1 and CDR2: SGHVS and FQNEAQ. V lost 8 bases and J lost 1, with 11 bases in between. Here the CDR3 DNA reads TGTGCCAGCTGGAAGGAGGGGAACACTGAAGCTTTCTTT. It yields the protein CASWKEGNTEAFF. Using reference TRBV7-8 and TRBJ1-1 for the parts outside the CDR3, the full variable domain is GAGVSQSPRYKVAKRGQDVALRCDPISGHVSLFWYQQALGQGPEFLTYFQNEAQLDKSGLPSDRFFAERPEGSVSTLKIQRTQQEDSAVYLCASWKEGNTEAFFGQGTRLTVV.

The genes are TRBV27 and TRBJ1-2; 9 positions agree with TRBD1. From germline, CDR1 is MNHEY and CDR2 SMNVEV (reference sequence). The junction had 17 bases not matched to a gene; V was cut back by 8 bases and J by 4 bases. This CDR3 contains 17 residues. The CDR3 bases are TGTGCCAGCGGGGAGCTAACCGGGACAGGGATCCGCTATGGCTACACCTTC. This codes for CASGELTGTGIRYGYTF.

This clone was observed a few times. This chain connects TRBV6-6 to TRBJ2-7; D is ambiguous. CDR3 size: 11 residues. V shed 9 bases and J shed 2 bases, with 8 bases lying between them. Germline lookup yields CDR1 MNHNY and CDR2 SVGAGI (reference sequence). Here the CDR3 DNA reads TGTGCCAGTTCCAGTGCCTACGAGCAGTACTTC. Protein product: CASSSAYEQYF.